This T cell receptor (beta chain) was identified in a study of tumor-infiltrating lymphocytes in primary liver carcinoma. Across the study: Stage T1-T3 N0M0 tumors spanned 4.2 to 10 cm.

Germline CDR1 and CDR2: MDHEN and SYDVKM. V was clipped by 3 bases and J by 10 bases, with 11 bases between them. The CDR3 is 12 amino acids. The template, about 540 ng total RNA, yielded TCR beta cDNA made with a constant-region primer. Libraries covering TCR beta were generated through three nested multiplex PCR rounds (using a slightly modified ARM-PCR). Researchers ran the first two PCR rounds for roughly 10 cycles each with TRBV1-TRBV30 forward primers and a C-beta reverse primer. TCRdb independently ran MiXCR on the multiplex PCR reads; one entry per CDR3 protein. The sample shows approximately 300,000 distinct CDR3 sequences, 65% of them seen only once. Germline DNA was extracted alongside blood RNA, which was obtained from unsorted whole blood.

This chain connects TRBV28 to TRBJ2-3; the D gene is possibly TRBD2 (5 bases). This receptor was taken from a man aged 40-50 years with primary liver carcinoma and hepatitis B virus infection. Material for sequencing was peripheral blood. CDR3 amino acids: CASSLGSLPQYF. DNA of the CDR3: TGTGCCAGCAGTTTGGGGAGCCTACCGCAGTATTTT.